This T cell receptor beta chain was obtained from a study of Tregs in tolerant kidney transplant recipients (dated by TCRdb to the late 2010s). In terms of the full investigation: Before combined kidney and bone marrow transplantation, this study identified donor-specific regulatory T cells using TCRbeta sequencing and then followed those same cells after transplant. In a few healthy controls, several methods of expanding Tregs specific for an allogeneic donor were compared by TCRbeta repertoire sequencing.

Unstimulated Tregs (CD4+CD25+CD127-), CD4+ non-Tregs (CD4+CD25-), CD4 and CD8 cells were FACS-sorted from thawed PBMCs. Healthy control blood was obtained either as purchased buffy coats or from healthy volunteers. Healthy control blood was separated into PBMCs by Ficoll density gradient and cryopreserved, and patient PBMCs were collected both before and after transplant. Findings and caveats that apply to the study as a whole: The study was limited by small patient numbers, and the findings need validation in larger populations and under other immunosuppression protocols. Biological reproducibility was not directly addressed, though technical replication error appeared minimal. Expanding Tregs with activated donor B cells appeared to identify the most biologically relevant and donor-specific TCRbeta repertoire.

About this clone itself: The antigen it binds to is not known. One base away there is no much larger clone; base qualities are not given.

For TCRbeta CDR3 sequencing, genomic DNA was extracted from sorted cells using the QIAGEN DNeasy Blood and Tissue Kit. High-throughput TCRbeta CDR3 sequencing, which included PCR amplification with bias correction and internal controls, was done commercially through immunoSEQ. In the source study's methods: Unique productive TCRbeta sequences were defined by CDR3 nucleotide sequence where primers matched, and otherwise by CDR3 amino acid sequence together with Vbeta and Jbeta genes. To correct for sorting error, sequences found in more than one sorted population at a frequency ratio of 2:1 or less were discarded, and the remaining shared sequences were assigned to the population with the higher frequency. A sequence counted as donor-reactive if, in CFSE-low cells, the sequence had a frequency of at least 0.01% and was expanded at least 5-fold compared with unstimulated cells. Repertoire divergence was quantified by Jensen-Shannon divergence using the top 100 TCRbeta sequences ranked by frequency. For any sample with multiple sequencing runs, sorting error was corrected in each run separately before the runs were pooled. TCRdb retrieved this table from immuneACCESS and kept in-frame rearrangements only. Not all clones are present; in checked studies, unresolved V genes account for under half, and no reason is known for the remainder. V, J and clone size reflect that table, while D and trimming were determined from the DNA. This sample comprises 200,000 to 300,000 clones, roughly 80% of them detected only once. The ten largest clones capture approximately 0.69% of the sample.

The germline V gene (reference sequence) sets CDR1 to MNHEY and CDR2 to SMNVEV. Taken from cysteine to phenylalanine, the CDR3 has 14 residues. CDR3 DNA only is kept here, 42 bases in frame from base 1. The junction shows trimming of 7 bases on V and 6 bases on J, plus 18 bases between the germline ends. The source of this sequence is a human donor in good health. The chain employs TRBV27 and TRBJ1-2; the D segment could be TRBD1, given 5 matching bases. The sample comprised CD4+ T cells from blood. The DNA is TGTGCCAGCACTCGAGGAGGGGACCCCCATGGCTACACCTTC. It is translated as CASTRGGDPHGYTF.